A single sample gave rise to the 26 T cell receptor beta chains below, sequenced in a study of PD-1 blockade in classical Hodgkin lymphoma. The repertoire was sequenced with immunoSEQ multiplex PCR; TCRdb's copy has only in-frame clones and lacks some. The sample consists of 35,000 to 45,000 clones, approximately 72% of them appearing once. Each of the patients experienced relapse following autologous stem cell transplantation, and their brentuximab vedotin exposure differed. This sample comprised peripheral blood mononuclear cells (PBMCs), obtained before the second cycle of nivolumab. Every receptor here comes from a human donor with classical Hodgkin lymphoma.

J is TRBJ2-6 and V is TRBV4-3; possibly TRBD1 for D (5 bases). Germline V gene lookup returns CDR1 LGHNA and CDR2 YSLEER. The CDR3 consists of 16 residues. With 4 bases removed from V and 4 bases from J, the gap between germline ends came to 14 bases. The CDR3 nucleotides read TGCGCCAGCAGCCTGAATCAGGGTCCCGGGGCCAACGTCCTGACTTTC. As protein: CASSLNQGPGANVLTF.

The J gene is TRBJ1-4, the V gene TRBV20-1, with D unresolved. In germline, CDR1 is DFQATT, CDR2 SNEGSKA (reference sequence). V lost 1 base, J lost 7 bases, and 4 bases lay in between. The CDR3 loop spans 11 amino acids. The CDR3 is CSARGGEKLFF. CDR3 DNA: TGCAGTGCTAGAGGCGGTGAAAAACTGTTTTTT.

The chain recombines TRBV18 with TRBJ1-1; no clear D. Germline V gene lookup returns CDR1 KGHSH and CDR2 LQKENI. V lost 3 bases and J 8 bases, leaving 13 bases between the germline ends. This CDR3 is built from 13 residues. The DNA of the CDR3 is TGTGCCAGCTCACCTAGGCAGGCGACCGAAGCTTTCTTT. Protein: CASSPRQATEAFF.

The chain uses TRBV11-2 and TRBJ2-7, with 11 bases fitting TRBD2. Trimming took 1 base from V and 6 from J; bases not matched to a gene: 8. Germline V gene lookup returns CDR1 SGHAT and CDR2 FQNNGV. The CDR3 has 16 residues. CDR3 protein: CASSLGASGRFSEQYF. The CDR3 DNA follows: TGTGCCAGCAGCTTAGGGGCTAGCGGGAGGTTCTCCGAGCAGTACTTC.

Relative to its sample, this clone is medium-sized. Mismatch with germline at one junction end may stem from a read error. V is TRBV27 and J is TRBJ2-7; D not certain. Germline V gene sequence: CDR1 MNHEY, CDR2 SMNVEV (reference sequence). This CDR3 is 13 amino acids long. CDR3 DNA: TGTGCCAGCAGTTTAGTATCCTCCGACGAGCAGTACTTC. Translation gives CASSLVSSDEQYF.

The genes are TRBV21-1 and TRBJ1-5. TRBV21-1 is flagged as a pseudogene. The CDR3 has 15 amino acids. The CDR3 sequence is CASLLLGTRTQPQHF. In DNA form, the CDR3 reads TGTGCCAGCTTACTTTTGGGGACCCGCACTCAGCCCCAGCATTTT.

V usage is TRBV6-6 and J usage is TRBJ1-1, with D hard to call. CDR3 length: 14 residues. Between the trimmed V and J ends, which lost 2 bases and 6 bases, there was a span of 13 bases. The germline gives CDR1 MNHNY, CDR2 SVGAGI (reference sequence). The CDR3 protein is CASSYPPLGAEAFF. The CDR3 nucleotides are TGTGCCAGCAGTTACCCCCCCCTGGGTGCTGAAGCTTTCTTT.

This sequence joins TRBV7-6 and TRBJ2-1; D uncertain. V was clipped by 7 bases and J by 1 base, with 11 bases between them. Looked up from germline, CDR1 is SGHVS and CDR2 is FNYEAQ. The CDR3 consists of 14 residues. CDR3 nucleotide sequence: TGTGCCAGCACCGAGGAAGTGTCCTACAATGAGCAGTTCTTC. It codes for CASTEEVSYNEQFF.

The gene calls are TRBV6-1 and TRBJ1-2, with D possibly matching TRBD1 (5 bases). Looked up from germline, CDR1 is MNHNS and CDR2 is SASEGT. Trimming took off 4 bases at V and 0 bases at J, with 6 bases between the two ends. The CDR3 loop spans 13 amino acids. CDR3 protein: CASSVGANYGYTF. The CDR3 region has the DNA TGTGCCAGCAGTGTAGGGGCTAACTATGGCTACACCTTC.

V usage is TRBV5-1 and J usage is TRBJ1-5; D remains unclear. The CDR3 sequence is 16 residues long. V lost 0 bases and J 6 bases, leaving 16 bases between the germline ends. Germline CDR1 reads SGHRS; CDR2 reads YFSETQ. The CDR3 reads CASSLDGDGAGQPQHF. The CDR3 bases are TGCGCCAGCAGCTTGGACGGCGACGGAGCGGGTCAGCCCCAGCATTTT.

The rearrangement joins TRBV30 to TRBJ1-2, with 9 nucleotides matching TRBD1. In germline, CDR1 is GTSNPN, CDR2 SVGIG (reference sequence). The CDR3 runs 13 residues. V lost 0 bases and J lost 5; bases outside the gene matches: 1. CDR3 in amino acids: CAWSVGQGYGYTF. The CDR3 DNA reads as TGTGCCTGGAGTGTAGGACAGGGGTATGGCTACACCTTC.

The chain carries TRBV28 and TRBJ2-1; D uncertain. The CDR3 is 10 amino acids. The germline V gene has CDR1 MDHEN and CDR2 SYDVKM. V was trimmed by 6 bases and J by 7 bases, leaving 4 bases between them. The DNA for the CDR3 is TGTGCCAGCAGGCTGAATGAGCAGTTCTTC. Its translation is CASRLNEQFF.

The V gene is TRBV29-1, the J gene TRBJ2-1; a possible D gene is TRBD2 (6 bases). The CDR3 is 13 residues long. The V end lost 3 bases, the J end lost 7 bases, and 13 bases lay between the germline ends. CDR1 and CDR2 (germline): SQVTM, ANQGSEA. The CDR3 DNA follows: TGCAGCGTTGAGGCGGGGTTTCGGAATGAGCAGTTCTTC. Residues: CSVEAGFRNEQFF.

The chain employs TRBV28 and TRBJ2-7; TRBD2 aligns across 7 bases. Germline V CDR1 and CDR2: MDHEN, SYDVKM. The CDR3 has 15 residues. V gave up 3 bases and J gave up 6 bases; unmatched junction bases: 11. The DNA for the CDR3 is TGTGCCAGCAGTTTTCGGTTTGCGGGAGTCGGCGAGCAGTACTTC. Its protein is CASSFRFAGVGEQYF.

This clone was detected once. V usage is TRBV5-6 and J usage is TRBJ2-7, with a weak D call TRBD1 (7 bases). Deletions cut 3 bases from V and 2 bases from J, with 9 bases between. The V gene's germline CDR1 is SGHDT and CDR2 YYEEEE. This CDR3 spans 13 amino acids. The DNA for the CDR3 is TGTGCCAGCAGCTCCAGGGGGGCCTACGAGCAGTACTTC. Protein product: CASSSRGAYEQYF.

V is TRBV25-1 and J is TRBJ1-4; TRBD1 matches at 9 bases. The CDR3 totals 14 residues. Germline V lookup: CDR1 MGHDK, CDR2 SYGVNS. Germline trimming cut 6 bases from V and 8 bases from J; bases unmatched to any gene: 7. CDR3 sequence reads: CASRTGGDWEKLFF. CDR3 sequence (DNA): TGTGCCAGCAGAACAGGGGGCGATTGGGAAAAACTGTTTTTT.

The J gene is TRBJ1-1, the V gene TRBV19, with 8 bases identical to TRBD1. This CDR3 region has 16 residues. Germline loops: CDR1 LNHDA, CDR2 SQIVND (reference sequence). After removal of 6 bases from V and 5 bases from J, the junction contained 14 bases not matched to a gene. CDR3 sequence: CASRFWGQGAGTEAFF. The CDR3 DNA reads as TGTGCCAGTAGATTCTGGGGGCAGGGGGCTGGGACTGAAGCTTTCTTT.

This clone was observed a handful of times. The J gene is TRBJ1-5, the V gene TRBV6-5; D is ambiguous. Trimming removed 2 bases from V and 8 bases from J, with 7 bases in between. This CDR3 comprises 12 residues. Germline CDR1 is MNHEY and CDR2 is SVGAGI. CDR3 protein: CASSYQGEPQHF. The CDR3 DNA reads as TGTGCCAGCAGTTACCAAGGTGAGCCCCAGCATTTT.

The gene calls are TRBV7-2 and TRBJ2-7, with 12 bases lining up with TRBD2. CDR1 SGHTA and CDR2 FQGNSA come from the germline V gene. The CDR3 consists of 15 residues. Germline trimming cut 4 bases from V and 0 bases from J; bases unmatched to any gene: 1. Here the CDR3 reads CASSWTSGDSYEQYF. CDR3 nucleotides: TGTGCCAGCAGCTGGACTAGCGGGGACTCCTACGAGCAGTACTTC. Looking up the rest from reference TRBV7-2 and TRBJ2-7 gives the full variable domain: GAGVSQSPSNKVTEKGKDVELRCDPISGHTALYWYRQSLGQGLEFLIYFQGNSAPDKSGLPSDRFSAERTGGSVSTLTIQRTQQEDSAVYLCASSWTSGDSYEQYFGPGTRLTVT.

The V call is TRBV5-1, the J call TRBJ2-7, with TRBD1 identical over 10 bases. V shed 0 bases and J 4 bases; nucleotides not matched to a gene: 10. The CDR3 runs to 17 residues. The germline gives CDR1 SGHRS, CDR2 YFSETQ. The CDR3 bases are TGCGCCAGCAGCTTGGCCTCCGGGACAGGGGTTGTATACGAGCAGTACTTC. Its translation: CASSLASGTGVVYEQYF.

This clone showed up just a few times. The genes are TRBV4-3 and TRBJ2-1; 7 bases align to TRBD1. Germline CDR1 LGHNA, CDR2 YSLEER. J was trimmed by 9 bases and V by 0 bases; bases with no gene match: 14. The CDR3 contains 17 residues. CDR3 protein: CASSQDLRGRRVIEQFF. CDR3 in DNA: TGCGCCAGCAGCCAAGATTTGAGGGGGCGGCGGGTGATTGAGCAGTTCTTC.

For the CDR3, the DNA is TGTGCCAGTAAGGAGGTGGGTTGGGGGCCGAAAAATGAGCAGTTCTTC. Translated: CASKEVGWGPKNEQFF. This chain uses TRBV19 with TRBJ2-1; tentatively, D is TRBD1 (6 bases). Trimming stripped 7 bases from V and 7 bases from J, with 23 bases between. The CDR3 length is 16 residues. Per germline, CDR1 LNHDA and CDR2 SQIVND (reference sequence).

V gene TRBV18 combines with J gene TRBJ1-5; no clear D gene. There are 15 residues in the CDR3. Germline V CDR1 and CDR2: KGHSH, LQKENI. The ends were cut back, 2 bases at V and 6 bases at J, with 14 bases in the middle. In nucleotides, the CDR3 is TGTGCCAGCTCACCAATCGGAGACTATTCTCAGCCCCAGCATTTT. This encodes CASSPIGDYSQPQHF.

The V gene is TRBV7-3, the J gene TRBJ1-1, with TRBD1 as a possible D gene (6 bases). The CDR3 runs to 13 residues. V lost 4 bases and J 8 bases, leaving 14 bases between the germline ends. Germline values: CDR1 SGHTA, CDR2 FQGTGA. In DNA, the CDR3 is TGTGCCAGCAGCTCCCAAGGGGGAATAGAAGCTTTCTTT. As protein: CASSSQGGIEAFF.

This sequence joins TRBV13 and TRBJ1-2; TRBD1 is a possible D gene (6 bases). The length of the CDR3 is 16 residues. Per germline, CDR1 PRHDT and CDR2 FYEKMQ (reference sequence). V lost 1 base, J lost 3 bases, and 15 bases lay in between. CDR3 sequence: CASSLEQGSNYYGYTF. The CDR3 coding sequence is TGTGCCAGCAGCTTAGAACAGGGATCGAATTACTATGGCTACACCTTC.

This clone was detected only a few times. The chain recombines TRBV27 with TRBJ1-5; D ambiguous. Germline V gene sequence: CDR1 MNHEY, CDR2 SMNVEV (reference sequence). The CDR3 is 13 amino acids. Between the trimmed V and J ends, which lost 5 bases and 4 bases, there was a span of 9 bases. In DNA, the CDR3 is TGTGCCAGCAGTCCGACCTATAATCAGCCCCAGCATTTT. This codes for CASSPTYNQPQHF.